One T cell receptor (beta chain) is described in this entry. The antigen is undetermined. All patients were mismatch repair deficient, assessed by either PCR or immunohistochemistry. These data come from a study of PD-1 blockade in mismatch repair-deficient tumors. As for the study in general: Enrolled about 2012-2016, patients had progressing, pretreated mismatch repair-deficient cancers of over nine types. Notes on the study in general: Tumor-resident clones, often undetectable pretreatment in blood, expanded then contracted after pembrolizumab.

Assay used: immunoSEQ multiplex PCR; TCRdb lists only in-frame clones, some missing. Of over 100,000 clones listed, 60% to 85% are singletons. The CDR3 runs 14 residues. The V gene's germline CDR1 is GTSNPN and CDR2 SVGIG (reference sequence). The junction had 8 bases not matched to a gene; V was cut back by 4 bases and J by 3 bases. The chain uses TRBV30 and TRBJ1-1, with 7 nucleotides matching TRBD1. The source material was peripheral blood, sampled 60 weeks after starting pembrolizumab. This TCR was recovered from an adult with mismatch repair-deficient cancer. CDR3 nucleotide sequence: TGTGCCTGGAACAGGGGAGACTTGGACACTGAAGCTTTCTTT. The encoded protein is CAWNRGDLDTEAFF.